These 9 T cell receptor beta chains share one sample of origin, sequenced in a study of blood T cell repertoires in COVID-19. Clones were sequenced by immunoSEQ multiplex PCR, and TCRdb holds only the in-frame ones, with some missing. The sample includes over 60,000 clones, roughly nine tenths of them seen just once. Sequencing was performed on peripheral blood. These TCRs come from a man aged 60 to 69 with acute or convalescent COVID-19.

The chain carries TRBV6-5 and TRBJ1-2; D might be TRBD1 (6 bases). There are 13 residues in the CDR3. Trimming took off 6 bases at V and 4 bases at J, with 12 bases between the two ends. Germline lookup yields CDR1 MNHEY and CDR2 SVGAGI. CDR3 DNA: TGTGCCAGCAGCCGATCGGACAGCTATGGCTACACCTTC. This codes for CASSRSDSYGYTF.

The chain joins TRBV7-2 to TRBJ2-7; D is ambiguous. Trimming shortened V by 2 bases and J by 5 bases, and 10 bases separated the two germline ends. This CDR3 region has 13 residues. CDR1 and CDR2 (germline): SGHTA, FQGNSA. The CDR3 is CASSLRVNNEQYF. CDR3 coding DNA: TGTGCCAGCAGCTTACGGGTCAACAACGAGCAGTACTTC.

This clone was seen a single time. The chain couples TRBV5-6 to TRBJ2-5; 7 bases map to TRBD2. The junction had 10 bases not matched to a gene; V was cut back by 2 bases and J by 0 bases. The CDR3 has 17 amino acids. Germline V gene sequence: CDR1 SGHDT, CDR2 YYEEEE. This CDR3 reads CASSFRRLASYQETQYF. As DNA, the CDR3 is TGTGCCAGCAGCTTTCGACGACTAGCCTCGTACCAAGAGACCCAGTACTTC.

The chain uses TRBV2 and TRBJ1-4, with 12 positions matching TRBD1. CDR3 length: 19 amino acids. Per the germline V gene, CDR1 is SNHLY and CDR2 is FYNNEI. V lost 6 bases and J lost 0; bases outside the gene matches: 11. CDR3 sequence: CASSGGTGGARATNEKLFF. The CDR3 DNA reads TGTGCCAGCAGCGGGGGGACAGGGGGCGCGAGGGCAACTAATGAAAAACTGTTTTTT.

This clone was counted a few times. This chain links TRBV5-6 with TRBJ2-7, with a tentative D call TRBD2 (5 bases). The CDR3 contains 15 residues. The germline V gene encodes CDR1 SGHDT and CDR2 YYEEEE. Trimming removed 0 bases from V and 0 bases from J, with 10 bases in between. CDR3 amino acids: CASSLVRGYSYEQYF. The CDR3 DNA follows: TGTGCCAGCAGCTTGGTTCGAGGGTACTCCTACGAGCAGTACTTC.

V is TRBV2 and J is TRBJ2-1; 9 positions agree with TRBD1. CDR1 and CDR2 (germline): SNHLY, FYNNEI. Trimming cost V 10 bases and J 4 bases; bases outside gene matches: 5. There are 13 residues in the CDR3. CDR3 sequence: CATTGGGYNEQFF. In DNA form, the CDR3 reads TGTGCCACCACAGGGGGCGGGTACAATGAGCAGTTCTTC.

The chain has TRBV4-2 and TRBJ1-2; TRBD1 is a possible D gene (6 bases). V was pared by 0 bases and J by 4 bases, with 27 bases between. The CDR3 extends over 20 amino acids. Germline V CDR1 and CDR2: LGHNA, YNFKEQ. The CDR3 reads CASSQDSGGQNPIVAYGYTF. The CDR3 DNA sequence: TGTGCCAGCAGCCAAGATAGTGGAGGACAGAACCCTATTGTGGCCTATGGCTACACCTTC.

This chain connects TRBV5-6 to TRBJ1-5, with a tentative D call TRBD1 (5 bases). The germline gives CDR1 SGHDT, CDR2 YYEEEE. Trimming took off 4 bases at V and 0 bases at J, with 14 bases between the two ends. This CDR3 contains 16 residues. CDR3 protein: CASSLGGGYSNQPQHF. For the CDR3, the DNA is TGTGCCAGCAGCCTCGGCGGGGGGTATAGCAATCAGCCCCAGCATTTT.

This chain connects TRBV7-2 to TRBJ2-7, with D perhaps TRBD1 (5 bases). Germline CDR1 SGHTA, CDR2 FQGNSA. The V end was cut by 5 bases, the J end by 6 bases, with 8 bases between. The CDR3 is made up of 11 amino acids. CDR3 in DNA: TGTGCCAGCAGCAAGCAGGGCGAGCAGTACTTC. Protein: CASSKQGEQYF.